Sequencing of this T cell receptor beta chain was carried out in a study of shared T cell receptors in the human thymus. Libraries were prepared by immunoSEQ multiplex PCR; TCRdb keeps only in-frame clonotypes and omits some of them. The sample consists of 450,000 to 650,000 clones, approximately 80% of them appearing once. With 0 bases removed from V and 5 bases from J, the gap between germline ends came to 5 bases. Germline assignment: CDR1 MGHRA and CDR2 YSYEKL. The length of the CDR3 is 13 residues. These sequences were also reported in another study, on human thymus T cells. From that second work: Finnish infants who were healthy and having corrective surgery for congenital heart defects made up the donors. Obtained as resections during corrective heart surgery, the thymus tissue was then studied.

This receptor was taken from a boy under two years old with a congenital heart defect. The material sequenced was thymocytes. V gene TRBV4-1 combines with J gene TRBJ2-1; no definite D call. The CDR3 loop reads CASSQDKHNEQFF. CDR3 nucleotide sequence: TGCGCCAGCAGCCAAGATAAGCACAATGAGCAGTTCTTC.